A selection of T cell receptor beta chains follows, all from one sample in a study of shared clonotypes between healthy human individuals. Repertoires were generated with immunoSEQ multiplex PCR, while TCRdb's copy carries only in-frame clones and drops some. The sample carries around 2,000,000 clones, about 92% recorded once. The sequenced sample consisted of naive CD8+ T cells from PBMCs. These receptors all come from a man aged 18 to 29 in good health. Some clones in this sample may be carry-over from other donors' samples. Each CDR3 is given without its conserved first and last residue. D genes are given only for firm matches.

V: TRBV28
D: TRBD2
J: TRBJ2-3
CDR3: ASSLTVGGRATDTQY

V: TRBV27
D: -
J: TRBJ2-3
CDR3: ASSRLFTDTQY

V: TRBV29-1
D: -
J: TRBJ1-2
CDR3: SARGGTYGYT

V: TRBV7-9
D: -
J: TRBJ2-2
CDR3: ASLRENTGELF

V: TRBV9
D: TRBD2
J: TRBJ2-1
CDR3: ASSKLAGGYNEQF

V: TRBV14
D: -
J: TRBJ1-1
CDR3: ASSQAVLVREFWDTEAF

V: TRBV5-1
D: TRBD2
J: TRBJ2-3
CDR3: ASKEAGGTDTQY

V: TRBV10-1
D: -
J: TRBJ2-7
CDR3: ASSESRTEYEQY

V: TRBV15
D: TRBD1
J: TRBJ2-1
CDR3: ATSTGDNEQF

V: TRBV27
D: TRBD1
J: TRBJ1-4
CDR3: ASGPLGAGGIEKLF

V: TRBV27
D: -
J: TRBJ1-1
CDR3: ASSLIPGLTNTEAF

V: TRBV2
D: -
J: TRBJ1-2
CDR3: ASSSAIYGYT

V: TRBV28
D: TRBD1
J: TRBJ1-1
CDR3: ASSFPGQGRVANTEAF

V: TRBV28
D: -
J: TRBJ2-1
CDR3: ASSLLLTPYNEQF

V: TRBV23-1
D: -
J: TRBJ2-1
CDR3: ASTADSREKSVSSYNEQF

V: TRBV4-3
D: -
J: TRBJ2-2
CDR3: ASSQAFQRVDTGELF

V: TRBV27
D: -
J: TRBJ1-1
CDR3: ASSLKQGTNTEAF

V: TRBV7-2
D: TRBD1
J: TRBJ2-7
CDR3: ASSPGDRVPPHEQY

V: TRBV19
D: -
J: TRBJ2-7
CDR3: ASSITGTFNEQY

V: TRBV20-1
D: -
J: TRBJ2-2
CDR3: SAPMLGELF

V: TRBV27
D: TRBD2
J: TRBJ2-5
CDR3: ASSFRLAGGWETQY

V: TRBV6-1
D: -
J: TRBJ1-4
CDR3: ASSEGSPQLF